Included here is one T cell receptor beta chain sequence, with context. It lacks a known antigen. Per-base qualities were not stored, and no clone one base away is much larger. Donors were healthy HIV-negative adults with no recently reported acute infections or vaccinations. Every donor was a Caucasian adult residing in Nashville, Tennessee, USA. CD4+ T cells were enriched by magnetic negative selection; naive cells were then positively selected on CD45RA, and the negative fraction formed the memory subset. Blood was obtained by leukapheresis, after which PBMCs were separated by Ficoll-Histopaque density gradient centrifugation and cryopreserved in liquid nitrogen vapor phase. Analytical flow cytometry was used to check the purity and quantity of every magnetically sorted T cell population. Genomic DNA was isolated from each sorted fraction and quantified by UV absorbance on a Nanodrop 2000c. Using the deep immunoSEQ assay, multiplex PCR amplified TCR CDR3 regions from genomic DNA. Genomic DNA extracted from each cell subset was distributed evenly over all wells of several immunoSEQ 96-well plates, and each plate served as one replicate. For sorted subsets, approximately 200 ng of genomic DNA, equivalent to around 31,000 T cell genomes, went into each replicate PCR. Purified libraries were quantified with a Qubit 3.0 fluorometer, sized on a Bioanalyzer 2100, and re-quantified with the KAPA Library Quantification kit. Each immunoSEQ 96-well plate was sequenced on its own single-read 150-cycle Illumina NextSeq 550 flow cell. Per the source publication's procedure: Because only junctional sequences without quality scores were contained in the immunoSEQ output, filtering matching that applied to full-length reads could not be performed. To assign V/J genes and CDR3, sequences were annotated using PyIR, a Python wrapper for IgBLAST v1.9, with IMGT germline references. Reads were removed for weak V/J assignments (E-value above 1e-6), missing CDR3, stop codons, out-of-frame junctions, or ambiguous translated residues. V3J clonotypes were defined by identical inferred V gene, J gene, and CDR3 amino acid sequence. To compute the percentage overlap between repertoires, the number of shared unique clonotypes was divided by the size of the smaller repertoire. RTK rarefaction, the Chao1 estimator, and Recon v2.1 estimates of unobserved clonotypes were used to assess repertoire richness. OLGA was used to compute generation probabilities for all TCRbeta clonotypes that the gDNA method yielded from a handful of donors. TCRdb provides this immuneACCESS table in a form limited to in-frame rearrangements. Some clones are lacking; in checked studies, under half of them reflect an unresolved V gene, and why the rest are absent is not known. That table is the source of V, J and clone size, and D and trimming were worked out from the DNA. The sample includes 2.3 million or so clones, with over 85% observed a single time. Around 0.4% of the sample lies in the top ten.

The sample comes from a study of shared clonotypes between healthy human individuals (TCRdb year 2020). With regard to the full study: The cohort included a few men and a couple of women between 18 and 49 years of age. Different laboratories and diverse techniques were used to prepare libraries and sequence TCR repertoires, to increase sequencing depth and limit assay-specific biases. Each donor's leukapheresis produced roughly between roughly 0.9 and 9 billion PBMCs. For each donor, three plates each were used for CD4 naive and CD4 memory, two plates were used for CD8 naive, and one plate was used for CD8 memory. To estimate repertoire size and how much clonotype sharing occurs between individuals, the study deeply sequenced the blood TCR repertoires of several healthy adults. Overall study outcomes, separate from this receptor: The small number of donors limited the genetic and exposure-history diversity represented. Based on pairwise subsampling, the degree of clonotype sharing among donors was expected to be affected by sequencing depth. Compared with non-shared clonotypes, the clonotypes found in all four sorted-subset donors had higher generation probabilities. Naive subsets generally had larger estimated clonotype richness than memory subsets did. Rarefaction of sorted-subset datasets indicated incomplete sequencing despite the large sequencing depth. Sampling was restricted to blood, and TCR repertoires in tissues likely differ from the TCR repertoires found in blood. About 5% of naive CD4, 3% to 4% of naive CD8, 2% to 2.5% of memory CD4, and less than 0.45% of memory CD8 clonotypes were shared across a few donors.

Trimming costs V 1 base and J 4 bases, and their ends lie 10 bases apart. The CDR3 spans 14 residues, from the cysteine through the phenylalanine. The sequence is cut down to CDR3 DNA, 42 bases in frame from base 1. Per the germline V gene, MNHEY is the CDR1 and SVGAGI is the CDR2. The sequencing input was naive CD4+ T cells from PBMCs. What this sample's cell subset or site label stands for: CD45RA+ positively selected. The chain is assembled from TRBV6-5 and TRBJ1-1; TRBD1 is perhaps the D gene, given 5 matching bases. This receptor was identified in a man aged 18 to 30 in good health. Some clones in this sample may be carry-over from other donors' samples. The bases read TGTGCCAGCAGTTACTTCCAGGGTAGCACTGAAGCTTTCTTT. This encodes CASSYFQGSTEAFF.